A single sample is the source of the 10 T cell receptor beta chains below, sequenced in a study of T-cell memory formation after mild COVID-19. MiXCR, applied by TCRdb to the 5' RACE reads, yields one record per CDR3 protein. Among 150,000 to 200,000 distinct CDR3 sequences, more than 14% were seen once, and the ten largest hold 13% to 15%. Sequenced sample: PBMCs or a T cell subset sorted from them (not recorded which). The receptors stem from an adult woman who had mild COVID-19 (a few samples of this study predate the infection). Cell type and time point are not known.

Written as DNA, the CDR3 is TGTGCCAGCAGTTTTGCCGGGGTGCCCCTTTCCTACGAGCAGTACTTC. It encodes CASSFAGVPLSYEQYF. This chain joins TRBV27 and TRBJ2-7; D is possibly TRBD2 (5 bases). Germline CDR1 and CDR2: MNHEY and SMNVEV (reference sequence). Between the trimmed V and J ends, which lost 3 bases and 1 base, there was a span of 16 bases. The CDR3 has 16 amino acids.

This chain links TRBV6-5 with TRBJ2-7, with 13 bases matching TRBD2. CDR3 length: 18 residues. Trimming took 2 bases from V and 1 from J; bases not matched to a gene: 8. CDR1 and CDR2 from the germline V gene are MNHEY and SVGAGI. The DNA for the CDR3 is TGTGCCAGCAGTTACCGGACTAGCGGGAGCGGCGGGTCCTACGAGCAGTACTTC. This encodes CASSYRTSGSGGSYEQYF.

The table lists this clonotype with a few counts. The V gene is TRBV12-3 or TRBV12-4, the J gene TRBJ1-5, with a tentative D call TRBD1 (5 bases). With 5 bases removed from V and 0 bases from J, the gap between germline ends came to 8 bases. This CDR3 has 14 residues. CDR3 coding DNA: TGTGCCAGCAGTGGAGGGGATAGCAATCAGCCCCAGCATTTT. Its translation: CASSGGDSNQPQHF.

The CDR3 DNA reads TGTGCTACCGCAACGGGACTCCTCACCGGGGAGCTGTTTTTT. Its protein is CATATGLLTGELFF. The V call is TRBV7-7, the J call TRBJ2-2; D is perhaps TRBD2 (6 bases). CDR3 length: 14 residues. Germline CDR1 is SSHAT and CDR2 is FNYEAQ (reference sequence).

This clonotype has only a few counts. The V call is TRBV5-1, the J call TRBJ2-3, with D uncertain. Germline lookup yields CDR1 SGHRS and CDR2 YFSETQ. Trimming cost V 1 base and J 6 bases, with 15 bases left between them. The CDR3 spans 15 residues. The CDR3 spells CASSLRNLARDTQYF. CDR3 sequence (DNA): TGCGCCAGCAGCTTGAGAAACCTTGCCCGGGATACGCAGTATTTT.

V and J are TRBV29-1 and TRBJ2-7; 8 nucleotides line up with TRBD1. The germline V gene has CDR1 SQVTM and CDR2 ANQGSEA. The CDR3 is 15 residues long. V trimming: 6 bases; J trimming: 0 bases; junction bases outside the gene matches: 10. CDR3 loop: CSVRQGTTTSYEQYF. CDR3 bases: TGCAGCGTCCGACAGGGGACAACTACCTCCTACGAGCAGTACTTC.

The rearrangement joins TRBV5-1 to TRBJ2-7; perhaps TRBD2 as D (5 bases). The CDR3 extends over 14 amino acids. Per the germline V gene, CDR1 is SGHRS and CDR2 is YFSETQ. Trimming pared 0 bases from V and 0 bases from J, leaving 7 bases between. The CDR3 coding sequence is TGCGCCAGCAGCTTGGCCGGGAACTCCTACGAGCAGTACTTC. This encodes CASSLAGNSYEQYF. The entire variable domain, with the rest obtained from reference TRBV5-1 and TRBJ2-7, is as follows: KAGVTQTPRYLIKTRGQQVTLSCSPISGHRSVSWYQQTPGQGLQFLFEYFSETQRNKGNFPGRFSGRQFSNSRSEMNVSTLELGDSALYLCASSLAGNSYEQYFGPGTRLTVT.

This clonotype was counted a few times. This chain uses TRBV21-1 with TRBJ1-2; the table's D call of TRBD1 was not tested on the DNA. TRBV21-1 is a listed pseudogene. CDR3 length: 15 residues. The CDR3 bases are TGTGCCAGCAGCAGAGTGTCACAGGGGAAGCGTGGCTACACCTTC. This gives the protein CASSRVSQGKRGYTF.

This rearrangement joins TRBV4-1 to TRBJ2-7; D call uncertain. V dropped 1 base and J dropped 0 bases, with 13 bases sitting between them. CDR1 is MGHRA and CDR2 is YSYEKL in the germline V gene. The CDR3 consists of 16 residues. The CDR3 here is CASSQGFNRPSYEQYF. The CDR3 nucleotides read TGCGCCAGCAGCCAAGGCTTTAATAGGCCCTCCTACGAGCAGTACTTC.

This clonotype was counted a few times. CDR3 residues: CASGSASPYGYTF. CDR3 coding DNA: TGTGCTAGTGGCTCCGCTAGCCCGTATGGCTACACCTTC. The V call is TRBV12-5, the J call TRBJ1-2; D remains unclear. The CDR3 length is 13 residues. V shed 6 bases and J shed 5 bases, with 13 bases lying between them. Germline V lookup: CDR1 LGHNT, CDR2 FRNRAP.